These 12 T cell receptor beta chains share one sample of origin, sequenced in a study of OX40 agonist ivuxolimab in advanced cancers. TCRdb's table, derived via immunoSEQ multiplex PCR, lists solely in-frame clones and lacks some. The table shows about 70,000 clones, with over 70% occurring only once. Specimen: CD4+ or CD8+ T cells sorted from blood, collected in a trial of the OX40 agonist ivuxolimab. The receptors here all came from an adult with an advanced solid tumor such as melanoma, head and neck, liver or kidney cancer.

About this clone: A junction end diverges from the germline sequence, so it may reflect a read error. The chain has TRBV14 and TRBJ2-7; D is unclear. The CDR3 contains 8 residues. Germline V gene sequence: CDR1 SGHDN, CDR2 FVKESK. The CDR3 loop reads CASSPDFF. The CDR3 nucleotides are TGTGCCAGCAGCCCCGACTTCTTC.

The rearrangement joins TRBV5-4 to TRBJ2-7; D perhaps matches TRBD1 (6 bases). The V and J ends lost 1 base and 2 bases respectively, with 10 bases between them. The germline V gene encodes CDR1 SGHNT and CDR2 YYREEE (reference sequence). The CDR3 consists of 14 residues. CDR3 bases: TGTGCCAGCAGCTTGCGACAGGAGCCCTACGAGCAGTACTTC. Its translation: CASSLRQEPYEQYF.

The chain uses TRBV29-1 and TRBJ2-1; tentatively, D is TRBD1 (5 bases). CDR1 SQVTM and CDR2 ANQGSEA come from the germline V gene. V was trimmed by 6 bases and J by 14 bases, leaving 17 bases between them. There are 11 residues in the CDR3. The CDR3, as DNA: TGCAGCGTCGCGGCAGGGTACGAGAAGTTCTTC. Its protein is CSVAAGYEKFF.

The gene calls are TRBV7-8 and TRBJ2-7, with D uncertain. The germline gives CDR1 SGHVS, CDR2 FQNEAQ. Trimming removed 7 bases at V and 1 base at J, with 20 bases between. CDR3 length: 16 amino acids. The CDR3 sequence is CASTRRSQPVSYEQYF. The CDR3 DNA reads TGTGCCAGCACCCGTCGGTCACAGCCGGTTTCCTACGAGCAGTACTTC.

This clone was found once. The gene calls are TRBV5-8 and TRBJ2-7; D is unresolved. The CDR3 is 13 amino acids. Trimming left V 9 bases short and J 0 bases short, with 13 bases between. Germline V CDR1 and CDR2: SGHTS, YDEGEE. The CDR3 loop reads CATLRPLSYEQYF. The CDR3 coding sequence is TGTGCCACTCTACGTCCCCTCTCCTACGAGCAGTACTTC.

The V gene is TRBV7-8, the J gene TRBJ2-7; 10 bases line up with TRBD2. This CDR3 region has 17 residues. V lost 0 bases to trimming and J lost 4 bases; unmatched junction nucleotides: 9. Germline V gene data show CDR1 as SGHVS and CDR2 as FQNEAQ. CDR3 sequence: CASSLALLAGGPYEQYF. CDR3 DNA sequence: TGTGCCAGCAGCTTAGCCCTTTTAGCGGGAGGCCCGTACGAGCAGTACTTC.

This rearrangement joins TRBV27 to TRBJ1-1; D call uncertain. Trimming removed 0 bases from V and 0 bases from J, with 5 bases in between. Germline CDR1 MNHEY, CDR2 SMNVEV (reference sequence). The CDR3 extends over 14 amino acids. The CDR3 nucleotides read TGTGCCAGCAGTTTATCCGGTGTGAACACTGAAGCTTTCTTT. As protein: CASSLSGVNTEAFF.

The chain employs TRBV10-2 and TRBJ2-7; TRBD1 aligns across 7 bases. Losses at the gene ends were 7 bases for V and 0 bases for J; bases not matched to a gene: 3. The CDR3 runs 13 residues. Germline lookup yields CDR1 WSHSY and CDR2 SAAADI. In DNA form, the CDR3 reads TGCGCCAGCAAGACAGGGAACTCCTACGAGCAGTACTTC. Its translation: CASKTGNSYEQYF.

This clone was seen a few times. V is TRBV7-3 and J is TRBJ2-2; weak D call: TRBD1 (6 bases). The V gene lost 5 bases and the J gene lost 2 bases, with 12 bases spanning the gap. The CDR3 is 15 amino acids. Germline loops: CDR1 SGHTA, CDR2 FQGTGA. CDR3 in amino acids: CASSQVGQNTGELFF. The DNA for the CDR3 is TGTGCCAGCAGCCAAGTGGGACAAAACACCGGGGAGCTGTTTTTT.

There are a few counts of this clone. This chain connects TRBV12-5 to TRBJ1-2; 8 positions agree with TRBD1. With 1 base clipped from V and 5 bases from J, the junction kept 0 bases outside the gene matches. Germline CDR1 LGHNT, CDR2 FRNRAP. The CDR3 is 13 residues long. CDR3 DNA: TGTGCTAGTGGTTTGGGGACAGGGTATGGCTACACCTTC. Translating it yields CASGLGTGYGYTF.

About this clone: At one end the junction does not follow the germline gene, possibly because of a read error. This rearrangement joins TRBV4-3 to TRBJ2-1; 11 bases agree with TRBD2. Germline assignment: CDR1 LGHNA and CDR2 YSLEER. This CDR3 comprises 19 residues. CDR3 sequence (DNA): TGCGCCAGCAGCCAAGGGTTTAGCGGGAGGGCCGTAACTTCCAATAAGCAGTTCTTC. This codes for CASSQGFSGRAVTSNKQFF.

This rearrangement joins TRBV7-9 to TRBJ2-1; no clear D gene. Germline V gene sequence: CDR1 SEHNR, CDR2 FQNEAQ (reference sequence). Trimming shortened V by 2 bases and J by 0 bases, and 11 bases separated the two germline ends. The CDR3 totals 16 residues. CDR3 nucleotides: TGTGCCAGCAGCTTACCTGTCCGTTTCTCCTACAATGAGCAGTTCTTC. Translating it yields CASSLPVRFSYNEQFF.